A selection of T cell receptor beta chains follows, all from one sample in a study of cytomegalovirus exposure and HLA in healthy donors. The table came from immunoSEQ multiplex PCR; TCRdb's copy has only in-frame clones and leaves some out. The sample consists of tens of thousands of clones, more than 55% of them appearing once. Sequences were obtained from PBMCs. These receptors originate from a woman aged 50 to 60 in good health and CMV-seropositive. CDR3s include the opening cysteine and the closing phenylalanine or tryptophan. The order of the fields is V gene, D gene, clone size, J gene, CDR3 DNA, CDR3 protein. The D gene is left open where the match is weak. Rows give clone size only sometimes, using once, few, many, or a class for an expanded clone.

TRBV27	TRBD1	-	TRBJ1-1	TGTGCCACCCTAACTATGCCGGGGGCAGGGGGCACTGAAGCTTTCTTT	CATLTMPGAGGTEAFF
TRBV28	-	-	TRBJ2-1	TGTGCCAGCAGTCCACAGGGACGGCTCTCCTACAATGAGCAGTTCTTC	CASSPQGRLSYNEQFF
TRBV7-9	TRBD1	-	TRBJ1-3	TGTGCCAGCAGCGGACAGGGGTTTTCATCTGGAAACACCATATATTTT	CASSGQGFSSGNTIYF
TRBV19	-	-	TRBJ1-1	TGTGCCAGTAGTACCACTGGGCGGGGCCTAATGAACACTGAAGCTTTCTTT	CASSTTGRGLMNTEAFF
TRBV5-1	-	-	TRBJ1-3	TGCGCCAGCAGCTTGGCCGTCGGTGGTTGGAGCGGAAACACCATATATTTT	CASSLAVGGWSGNTIYF
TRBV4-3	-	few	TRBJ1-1	TGCGCCAGCAGCCAAGGGGCAGGGCGGAACACTGAAGCTTTCTTT	CASSQGAGRNTEAFF
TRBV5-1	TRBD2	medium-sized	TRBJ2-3	TGCGCCAGCAGCCTCACCGGGGGGGCCGAAGATACGCAGTATTTT	CASSLTGGAEDTQYF
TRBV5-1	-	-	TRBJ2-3	TGCGCCAGCAGCTTGGACAGGTGGGGCACAGATACGCAGTATTTT	CASSLDRWGTDTQYF
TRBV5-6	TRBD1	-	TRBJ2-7	TGTGCCAGCAGCTGGACAGGGAAAAACTACGAGCAGTACTTC	CASSWTGKNYEQYF
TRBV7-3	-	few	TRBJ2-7	TGTGCCAGCAGCGTGGGAGGGGGCGAGCAGTACTTC	CASSVGGGEQYF
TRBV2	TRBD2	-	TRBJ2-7	TGTGCCAGCAGTGAAATCTCTGGGGGGGTTAAAGTCTACGAGCAGTACTTC	CASSEISGGVKVYEQYF
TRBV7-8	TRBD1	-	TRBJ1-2	TGTGCCAGCAGCCCCGGACAGGGGACGGGTGGCTACACCTTC	CASSPGQGTGGYTF
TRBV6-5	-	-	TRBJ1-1	TGTGCCAGCAGTTACGGACACAACACTGAAGCTTTCTTT	CASSYGHNTEAFF
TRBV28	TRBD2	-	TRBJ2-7	TGTGCCAGCAGTTTCGGGACTAGCGGGGGATATGAGTACTTC	CASSFGTSGGYEYF
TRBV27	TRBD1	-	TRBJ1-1	TGTGCCAGCAGTTCCCGACAGGGCTACACTGAAGCTTTCTTT	CASSSRQGYTEAFF
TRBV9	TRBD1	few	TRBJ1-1	TGTGCCAGCAGCGCCCGTCCCGGGACAGGGAATACTGAAGCTTTCTTT	CASSARPGTGNTEAFF
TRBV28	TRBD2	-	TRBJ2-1	TGTGCCAGCAGTTTATGGACGGGGACTAGTATCAATGAGCAGTTCTTC	CASSLWTGTSINEQFF
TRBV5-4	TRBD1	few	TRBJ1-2	TGTGCCAGCAGCCTCACAGGGGGCTCAGGCTACACCTTC	CASSLTGGSGYTF
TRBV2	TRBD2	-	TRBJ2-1	TGTGCCAGTAGCGGGGTGACCTACTACAATGAGCAGTTCTTC	CASSGVTYYNEQFF
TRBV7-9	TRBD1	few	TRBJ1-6	TGTGCCAGCAGCTTAACAGGGGATTCACCCCTCCACTTT	CASSLTGDSPLHF
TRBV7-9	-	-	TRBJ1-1	TGTTCCAGCAGCAAAGCAGGGGCAATGAACACTGAAGCTTTCTTT	CSSSKAGAMNTEAFF
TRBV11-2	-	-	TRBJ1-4	TGTGCCAGCAGCTTAGAGGCAGTCAATGAAAAACTGTTTTTT	CASSLEAVNEKLFF
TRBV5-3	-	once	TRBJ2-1	TGTGCCAGAAGCTCCCCCTCTAGCTGTGAGCAGTTCTTC	CARSSPSSCEQFF
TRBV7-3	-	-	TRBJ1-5	TGTGCCAGCAGCAAACAGGAAAATCAGCCCCAGCATTTT	CASSKQENQPQHF